The 25 T cell receptor beta chains given below trace back to one sample, sequenced in a study of T cells in Graves' hyperthyroidism and ophthalmopathy. TCR beta CDR3 sequences were amplified from RNA transcripts. A set of HTBI primers served as the primers for a first-round RT-PCR of the TCR CDR3. TCRdb re-analysed the multiplex PCR reads in MiXCR, keeping a single row per CDR3 protein. The sample holds approximately 200,000 distinct CDR3 sequences, approximately 16% seen once. Sequenced: blood. The source of these receptors is a man aged 40-49 years with Graves' hyperthyroidism.

This clonotype has at least ten counts. V and J are TRBV5-1 and TRBJ2-5; D is unresolved. Per germline, CDR1 SGHRS and CDR2 YFSETQ. This CDR3 region has 13 residues. Deletions cut 1 base from V and 4 bases from J, with 8 bases between. The CDR3 loop is CASSLQRRETQYF. Here the CDR3 DNA reads TGCGCCAGCAGCTTGCAAAGACGAGAGACCCAGTACTTC.

This clonotype was detected many times. V usage is TRBV6-6 and J usage is TRBJ2-7, with a tentative D call TRBD1 (5 bases). The CDR3 covers 15 residues. From germline, CDR1 is MNHNY and CDR2 SVGAGI (reference sequence). Deletions cut 0 bases from V and 3 bases from J, with 12 bases between. Here the CDR3 reads CASSYSMARDYEQYF. The CDR3 bases are TGTGCCAGCAGTTACTCGATGGCCAGGGACTACGAGCAGTACTTC.

The table lists this clonotype with many counts. V gene TRBV7-9 combines with J gene TRBJ2-1; 9 bases fit TRBD1. The ends lost 3 bases at V and 3 bases at J; junction bases unmatched: 0. This CDR3 has 14 residues. In germline, CDR1 is SEHNR, CDR2 FQNEAQ (reference sequence). The CDR3 bases are TGTGCCAGCAGCTTGGGACAGGGCTACAATGAGCAGTTCTTC. This translates into CASSLGQGYNEQFF.

This clonotype has just one count. The CDR3 is CASSSNTLAGGQDTQYF. In nucleotides, the CDR3 is TGTGCCAGCAGCTCCAACACGCTAGCGGGGGGGCAAGATACGCAGTATTTT. V gene TRBV7-2 combines with J gene TRBJ2-3, with 12 bases that match TRBD2. The germline CDR1 and CDR2 sequences are SGHTA and FQGNSA. V shed 4 bases, J shed 5 bases, and the junction held 10 bases outside the gene matches. The CDR3 is 17 amino acids.

This clonotype was observed once. This may be a read error, as it is one base from a much larger clone. J is TRBJ2-1 and V is TRBV20-1; TRBD2 aligns across 9 bases. The CDR3 totals 14 residues. In germline, CDR1 is DFQATT, CDR2 SNEGSKA (reference sequence). V was clipped by 7 bases and J by 2 bases; unmatched bases: 6. The CDR3 bases are TGCAGTGTTGCGGGGGGGAGCCCCTACAATGAGCAGTTCTTC. It encodes CSVAGGSPYNEQFF.

Ten or more counts support this clonotype. The chain combines TRBV3-1 with TRBJ2-1; D remains unclear. V lost 4 bases to trimming and J lost 6 bases, with 4 bases between them. From germline, CDR1 is LGHDT and CDR2 YNNKEL (reference sequence). The CDR3 loop spans 11 amino acids. The CDR3 protein is CASSLLNEQFF. CDR3 DNA: TGTGCCAGCAGCCTACTCAATGAGCAGTTCTTC.

There are a few counts of this clonotype. This rearrangement joins TRBV5-1 to TRBJ2-5, with a possible D match to TRBD1 (6 bases). Trimming shortened V by 3 bases and J by 5 bases, and 14 bases separated the two germline ends. Germline lookup yields CDR1 SGHRS and CDR2 YFSETQ. The CDR3 covers 14 residues. The CDR3 nucleotides are TGCGCCAGCAGCTCTTACAGGGTGGGCGAGACCCAGTACTTC. Translation gives CASSSYRVGETQYF.

This clonotype was observed a handful of times. The chain recombines TRBV10-1 with TRBJ1-5; 7 nucleotides match TRBD1. This CDR3 is built from 13 residues. Trimming took 9 bases from V and 3 from J; bases not matched to a gene: 5. CDR1 is WNHNN, CDR2 SYGVQD, per germline (reference sequence). CDR3 residues: CARRTGYNQPQHF. CDR3 coding DNA: TGCGCCAGAAGGACAGGTTACAATCAGCCCCAGCATTTT.

This clonotype has only a few counts. A clone one base away is much larger, so this may be a read error. The chain has TRBV15 and TRBJ2-5, with D tentatively TRBD1 (5 bases). This CDR3 has 15 residues. From germline, CDR1 is LNHNV and CDR2 YYDKDF (reference sequence). V was shortened by 0 bases and J by 2 bases, with 10 bases between the two germline ends. CDR3 in DNA: TGTGCCACCAGCAGAGATCCCAGGGTACAAGAGACCCAGTACTTC. It yields the protein CATSRDPRVQETQYF.

There are many counts of this clonotype. The rearrangement links TRBV28 to TRBJ2-7; 7 bases align to TRBD1. V lost 2 bases to trimming and J lost 2 bases; unmatched junction nucleotides: 6. The CDR3 length is 15 residues. CDR1 is MDHEN and CDR2 is SYDVKM in the germline V gene. CDR3 coding DNA: TGTGCCAGCAGTTTAGTAGAGACAGGGACCTACGAGCAGTACTTC. It encodes CASSLVETGTYEQYF.

This clonotype was observed many times. The chain links TRBV7-2 to TRBJ1-6; TRBD1 might be the D (5 bases). Trimming removed 1 base from V and 10 bases from J, with 8 bases in between. Germline values: CDR1 SGHTA, CDR2 FQGNSA. The CDR3 is 13 residues long. The CDR3 region is CASSLGRASPLHF. As DNA, the CDR3 is TGTGCCAGCAGCTTAGGCAGGGCCTCACCCCTCCACTTT.

This clonotype was observed once. V and J are TRBV5-6 and TRBJ1-2; D gene ambiguous. The CDR3 loop spans 14 amino acids. V shed 4 bases and J shed 1 base, with 11 bases lying between them. The V gene's germline CDR1 is SGHDT and CDR2 YYEEEE. Here the CDR3 reads CASSGNYHNYGYTF. CDR3 in DNA: TGTGCCAGCAGCGGAAACTACCATAACTATGGCTACACCTTC.

This rearrangement joins TRBV6-2 or TRBV6-3 to TRBJ2-5, with D unclear. The CDR3 covers 17 residues. The germline V gene has CDR1 MNHEY and CDR2 SVGEGT. Trimming pared 0 bases from V and 5 bases from J, leaving 19 bases between. CDR3 protein: CASSYSIAEPSKETQYF. The DNA of the CDR3 is TGTGCCAGCAGTTACTCCATCGCGGAGCCATCGAAGGAGACCCAGTACTTC.

This clonotype was counted many times. The chain has TRBV20-1 and TRBJ1-1, with D possibly TRBD1 on 5 matching bases. Germline V lookup: CDR1 DFQATT, CDR2 SNEGSKA (reference sequence). V was pared by 6 bases and J by 1 base, with 18 bases between. This CDR3 spans 15 amino acids. CDR3 sequence: CSAPRGVSWNTEAFF. The DNA of the CDR3 is TGCAGTGCCCCGAGAGGGGTTAGTTGGAACACTGAAGCTTTCTTT.

The chain recombines TRBV28 with TRBJ1-6; TRBD1 is a possible D gene (6 bases). This CDR3 has 16 amino acids. CDR1 is MDHEN, CDR2 SYDVKM, per germline. Trimming removed 3 bases from V and 9 bases from J, with 18 bases in between. The CDR3 is CASSLIGGPAGSPLHF. The CDR3 coding sequence is TGTGCCAGCAGTTTGATCGGGGGCCCGGCGGGTTCACCCCTCCACTTT.

This clonotype was observed a few times. The rearrangement uses TRBV5-1 and TRBJ2-2; 9 bases fit TRBD2. The CDR3 runs 16 residues. CDR1 SGHRS and CDR2 YFSETQ come from the germline V gene. J lost 6 bases, V lost 3 bases, and 9 bases had no gene match. The DNA for the CDR3 is TGCGCCAGCAGCTCCTCCGGGACTAGCAAGCCCGGGGAGCTGTTTTTT. Its translation is CASSSSGTSKPGELFF.

There are many counts of this clonotype. The V call is TRBV12-3 or TRBV12-4, the J call TRBJ2-3, with 7 bases that match TRBD2. This CDR3 is built from 13 residues. V was pared by 10 bases and J by 9 bases, with 13 bases of the junction left unmatched. The CDR3 DNA sequence: TGTGCCACCGGCCTCCGGGACTACGGAACGCAGTATTTT. It translates to CATGLRDYGTQYF.

CDR3 loop: CASSDRHRGLPTNEKLFF. As DNA, the CDR3 is TGTGCCAGCAGTGACCGGCACAGGGGGCTCCCAACTAATGAAAAACTGTTTTTT. The genes are TRBV6-4 and TRBJ1-4; 9 bases line up with TRBD1. J gave up 0 bases and V 2 bases, and 7 bases lay outside the gene matches. This CDR3 region has 18 residues. Germline CDR1 and CDR2: MRHNA and SNTAGT.

There are a few counts of this clonotype. V and J are TRBV5-5 and TRBJ1-6, with a weak D call TRBD1 (6 bases). Germline-derived CDR1 and CDR2 are SGHKS and YYEKEE (reference sequence). Trimming shortened V by 4 bases and J by 8 bases, and 10 bases separated the two germline ends. The CDR3 extends over 13 amino acids. CDR3: CASSVEGDSPLHF. The CDR3 DNA reads TGTGCCAGCAGCGTGGAGGGGGATTCACCCCTCCACTTT. Full variable domain (outside the CDR3, taken from reference TRBV5-5 and TRBJ1-6): DAGVTQSPTHLIKTRGQQVTLRCSPISGHKSVSWYQQVLGQGPQFIFQYYEKEERGRGNFPDRFSARQFPNYSSELNVNALLLGDSALYLCASSVEGDSPLHFGNGTRLTVT.

Ten or more counts support this clonotype. This rearrangement joins TRBV7-9 to TRBJ2-2; no definite D call. The germline CDR1 and CDR2 sequences are SEHNR and FQNEAQ (reference sequence). CDR3 length: 14 residues. Trimming stripped 3 bases from V and 0 bases from J, with 5 bases between. CDR3 protein: CASSFGPNTGELFF. In nucleotides, the CDR3 is TGTGCCAGCAGCTTTGGGCCGAACACCGGGGAGCTGTTTTTT.

V is TRBV20-1 and J is TRBJ2-7; D possibly corresponds to TRBD1 (5 bases). The length of the CDR3 is 15 residues. V was trimmed by 5 bases and J by 2 bases, leaving 19 bases between them. Looked up from germline, CDR1 is DFQATT and CDR2 is SNEGSKA (reference sequence). CDR3 in amino acids: CSASLPRDSAYEQYF. As DNA, the CDR3 is TGCAGTGCTTCTCTCCCCCGTGACAGTGCCTACGAGCAGTACTTC.

Ten or more counts support this clonotype. The gene calls are TRBV18 and TRBJ2-3; the D gene is possibly TRBD1 (5 bases). The CDR3 sequence is 16 residues long. Trimming stripped 5 bases from V and 0 bases from J, with 15 bases between. The V gene's germline CDR1 is KGHSH and CDR2 LQKENI. DNA for the CDR3: TGTGCCAGCTCATCTTCAGGGTTCCATAGCACAGATACGCAGTATTTT. Translating it yields CASSSSGFHSTDTQYF. The variable domain in full, completed from reference TRBV18 and TRBJ2-3, reads NAGVMQNPRHLVRRRGQEARLRCSPMKGHSHVYWYRQLPEEGLKFMVYLQKENIIDESGMPKERFSAEFPKEGPSILRIQQVVRGDSAAYFCASSSSGFHSTDTQYFGPGTRLTVL.

This clonotype has a handful of counts. This chain uses TRBV28 with TRBJ2-5; D is perhaps TRBD1 (5 bases). This CDR3 contains 13 residues. Trimming removed 1 base from V and 6 bases from J, with 9 bases in between. CDR1 and CDR2 from the germline V gene are MDHEN and SYDVKM. The CDR3 nucleotides are TGTGCCAGCAGTTTATATCAGGGAAAGACCCAGTACTTC. Translation gives CASSLYQGKTQYF.

This clonotype was seen many times. The chain employs TRBV5-8 and TRBJ1-5, with 9 bases identical to TRBD1. From germline, CDR1 is SGHTS and CDR2 YDEGEE. The V segment lost 4 bases and the J segment 7 bases; nucleotides outside the gene matches: 6. This CDR3 has 14 residues. For the CDR3, the DNA is TGTGCCAGCAGCGAAACAGGGGGCAGGCAGCCCCAGCATTTT. Its protein product is CASSETGGRQPQHF.

This clonotype showed up many times. For the CDR3, the DNA is TGTGCCACCAGTGATCCAACAGGGGCGCAAGAGACCCAGTACTTC. It is translated as CATSDPTGAQETQYF. V gene TRBV24-1 combines with J gene TRBJ2-5, with 7 positions matching TRBD1. CDR3 size: 15 residues. V was clipped by 3 bases and J by 2 bases; unmatched bases: 5. The germline gives CDR1 KGHDR, CDR2 SFDVKD.